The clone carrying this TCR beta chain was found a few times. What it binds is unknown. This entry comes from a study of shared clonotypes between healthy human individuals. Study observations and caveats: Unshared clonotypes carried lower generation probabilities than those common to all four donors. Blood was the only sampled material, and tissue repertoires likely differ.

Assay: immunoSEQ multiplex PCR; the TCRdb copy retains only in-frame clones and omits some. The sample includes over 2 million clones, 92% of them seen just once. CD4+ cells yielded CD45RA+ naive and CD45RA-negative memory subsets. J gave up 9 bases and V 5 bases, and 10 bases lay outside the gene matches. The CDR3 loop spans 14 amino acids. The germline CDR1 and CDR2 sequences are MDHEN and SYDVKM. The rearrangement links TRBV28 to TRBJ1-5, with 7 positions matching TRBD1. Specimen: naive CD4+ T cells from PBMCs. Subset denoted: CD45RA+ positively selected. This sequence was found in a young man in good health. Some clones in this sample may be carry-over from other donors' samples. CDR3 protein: CASSRDRAVGPQHF. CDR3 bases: TGTGCCAGCAGTCGCGACAGGGCCGTAGGGCCCCAGCATTTT.